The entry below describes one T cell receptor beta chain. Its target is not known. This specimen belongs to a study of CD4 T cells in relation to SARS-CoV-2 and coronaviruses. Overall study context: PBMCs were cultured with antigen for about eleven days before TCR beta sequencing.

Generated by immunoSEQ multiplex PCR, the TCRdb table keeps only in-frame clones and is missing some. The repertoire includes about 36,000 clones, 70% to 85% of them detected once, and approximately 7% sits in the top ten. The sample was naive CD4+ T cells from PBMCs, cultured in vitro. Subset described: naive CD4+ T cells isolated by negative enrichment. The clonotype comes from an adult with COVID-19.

CDR3 in DNA: TGTGCCAGCAGGTCTAGTGGTATGGGCACCTACGAGCAGTACTTC. This sequence encodes CASRSSGMGTYEQYF. This rearrangement joins TRBV7-9 to TRBJ2-7, with D unclear. Germline CDR1 reads SEHNR; CDR2 reads FQNEAQ (reference sequence). V lost 6 bases to trimming and J lost 2 bases, with 17 bases between them. The CDR3 is 15 amino acids.